This TCR beta chain came from a study of blood T cell repertoires in COVID-19. The CDR3 consists of 11 residues. CDR1 is DFQATT, CDR2 SNEGSKA, per germline (reference sequence). V lost 8 bases, J lost 6 bases, and 12 bases lay in between. Some clones are missing from TCRdb's copy, which holds only in-frame ones; the method was immunoSEQ multiplex PCR. Among 170,000 or so clones listed, 75% to 90% were seen once. Sequenced input: peripheral blood. The V gene is TRBV20-1, the J gene TRBJ2-3; D uncertain. The sequence was obtained from a woman aged 70 to 79 with COVID-19, enrolled during active disease. The CDR3 DNA sequence: TGCAGTCCCCGGAGTGAGGATACGCAGTATTTT. Amino acids: CSPRSEDTQYF.